The 24 T cell receptor beta chains given below trace back to one sample, sequenced in a study of CD8 T cells in cerebrospinal fluid in Alzheimer's disease. TCRdb re-called the 10x single-cell sequencing reads; one entry per CDR3 protein, DNA not given. This sample's table reports around 1,200 distinct CDR3 sequences. The material sequenced was cerebrospinal fluid. All receptors derive from a human donor in good health.

This clonotype ranks as large in terms of frequency. The gene calls are TRBV25-1 and TRBJ1-1. The CDR3 length is 12 residues. Germline lookup yields CDR1 MGHDK and CDR2 SYGVNS. The CDR3 region is CASGVRGPEAFF.

This chain's CDR3 is CASSEGRGTLTDTQFF. J is TRBJ2-1 and V is TRBV6-1; TCRdb's D gene call, TRBD2, goes unchecked for lack of DNA. The CDR3 extends over 16 amino acids. The germline gives CDR1 MNHNS, CDR2 SASEGT.

This clonotype shows up as medium-sized by frequency. The chain has TRBV12-3 or TRBV12-4 and TRBJ2-2; TCRdb picks TRBD1, but there is no DNA to check that call. The length of the CDR3 is 13 residues. The CDR3: CASTPGASGELFF.

By frequency, this clonotype is medium-sized (0.01 to 0.1%). V and J are TRBV18 and TRBJ2-7; no DNA is available, so the TRBD1 call from TCRdb remains unchecked. The germline gives CDR1 KGHSH, CDR2 LQKENI. The CDR3 runs 15 residues. The CDR3 protein is CASSPSNGQAYEQYF.

This clonotype is medium-sized by frequency. The J gene is TRBJ2-2, the V gene TRBV19; TCRdb outputs TRBD1, but without DNA this stays unchecked. The germline V gene has CDR1 LNHDA and CDR2 SQIVND (reference sequence). The CDR3 consists of 14 residues. CDR3 region: CASSIWGYTGELFF.

Frequency places this clonotype as medium-sized. The rearrangement uses TRBV6-5 and TRBJ1-1; TCRdb selects TRBD1, and the lack of DNA leaves this call unchecked. Germline-derived CDR1 and CDR2 are MNHEY and SVGAGI. The CDR3 loop spans 13 amino acids. This CDR3 is CASSYSLRGEAFF.

This clonotype is deemed medium-sized by its frequency. J is TRBJ1-5 and V is TRBV27. Germline V gene lookup returns CDR1 MNHEY and CDR2 SMNVEV (reference sequence). The CDR3 totals 12 residues. CDR3 sequence: CASSMNNQPQHF.

According to its frequency, this clonotype is medium-sized. This sequence joins TRBV7-2 and TRBJ2-7. Germline V gene data show CDR1 as SGHTA and CDR2 as FQGNSA. This CDR3 contains 15 residues. CDR3 sequence reads: CASSLGQASSYEQYF.

Judged by frequency, this clonotype is medium-sized. The chain has TRBV12-3 or TRBV12-4 and TRBJ1-1. The CDR3 has 14 amino acids. CDR3 in amino acids: CASSSRRENTEAFF.

This clonotype is deemed medium-sized by its frequency. The rearrangement joins TRBV20-1 to TRBJ2-7; the TCRdb call, TRBD1, lacks DNA for checking. CDR3 size: 14 residues. Germline CDR1 and CDR2: DFQATT and SNEGSKA (reference sequence). The CDR3 loop is CSARFRQGTNEQYF.

This clonotype ranks as medium-sized in terms of frequency. This chain connects TRBV6-1 to TRBJ1-1; no DNA is available, so the TRBD1 call from TCRdb remains unchecked. The CDR3 extends over 14 amino acids. Germline loops: CDR1 MNHNS, CDR2 SASEGT. The CDR3 loop is CASSDFRGHTEAFF.

This clonotype is large by frequency. The chain combines TRBV4-3 with TRBJ2-1; TCRdb names TRBD1, which stays unverified in the absence of DNA. The CDR3 contains 17 residues. The germline V gene has CDR1 LGHNA and CDR2 YSLEER. The CDR3: CASSQDAAGQIYNEQFF.

This clonotype is deemed medium-sized (0.01 to 0.1%) by its frequency. The chain combines TRBV6-5 with TRBJ2-5; without DNA, the TCRdb call of TRBD1 cannot be checked. In germline, CDR1 is MNHEY, CDR2 SVGAGI. The CDR3 is 15 amino acids. The CDR3 loop is CASSYSGSPGETQYF.

This clonotype is deemed medium-sized (0.01 to 0.1%) by its frequency. The rearrangement links TRBV6-2 or TRBV6-3 to TRBJ1-6. This CDR3 region has 11 residues. Germline V CDR1 and CDR2: MNHEY, SVGEGT. This CDR3 reads CASRRNSPLHF.

Its frequency marks this clonotype as large (0.1 to 1%). The rearrangement links TRBV20-1 to TRBJ2-3; no DNA is available, so the TRBD2 call from TCRdb remains unchecked. Germline CDR1 DFQATT, CDR2 SNEGSKA (reference sequence). The CDR3 consists of 16 residues. The chain's CDR3 is CSARELAGVSTDTQYF.

Frequency places this clonotype as large. The J gene is TRBJ2-1, the V gene TRBV5-1. The CDR3 is 15 amino acids. Per germline, CDR1 SGHRS and CDR2 YFSETQ. The CDR3 protein is CASSLELGSYNEQFF.

This clonotype is medium-sized by frequency. V usage is TRBV9 and J usage is TRBJ2-2. CDR3 length: 16 amino acids. CDR1 SGDLS and CDR2 YYNGEE come from the germline V gene. This chain's CDR3 is CASSGRRLANTGELFF.

Judged by frequency, this clonotype is large (0.1 to 1%). V and J are TRBV6-6 and TRBJ1-2; with no DNA, the TCRdb D assignment of TRBD1 cannot be verified. This CDR3 has 17 residues. CDR1 is MNHNY, CDR2 SVGAGI, per germline (reference sequence). The CDR3 here is CASRGPDRGRGNYGYTF.

According to its frequency, this clonotype is medium-sized. The chain employs TRBV12-3 or TRBV12-4 and TRBJ1-1; TCRdb picks TRBD1, but there is no DNA to check that call. The CDR3 spans 14 residues. The CDR3 here is CASSFARAGSEAFF.

This clonotype counts as medium-sized by frequency. The gene calls are TRBV15 and TRBJ1-1; TCRdb returns TRBD1, unconfirmable since there is no DNA. From germline, CDR1 is LNHNV and CDR2 YYDKDF (reference sequence). CDR3 length: 14 amino acids. The CDR3 loop reads CATSRVQGFTEAFF.

This clonotype is called medium-sized based on its frequency. The genes are TRBV24-1 and TRBJ2-7; TCRdb names TRBD2, which stays unverified in the absence of DNA. The germline CDR1 and CDR2 sequences are KGHDR and SFDVKD. This CDR3 comprises 16 residues. The CDR3 region is CATGGLAGDEGYEQYF.

This clonotype is medium-sized by frequency. The V and J genes are TRBV12-3 or TRBV12-4 and TRBJ2-1; TCRdb designates TRBD2, a call that cannot be tested without DNA. The CDR3 covers 16 residues. The CDR3 reads CASSLGGLAGRGEQFF.

This clonotype is labeled medium-sized based on frequency. The chain is built from TRBV6-1 and TRBJ2-1; checking the TCRdb D call of TRBD2 is not possible without DNA. Germline V gene data show CDR1 as MNHNS and CDR2 as SASEGT. The CDR3 contains 15 residues. The CDR3: CATKGGMGVYNEQFF.

Measured by frequency, this clonotype is large. V usage is TRBV7-9 and J usage is TRBJ2-7; the D call from TCRdb, TRBD1, cannot be confirmed without DNA. Germline lookup yields CDR1 SEHNR and CDR2 FQNEAQ (reference sequence). This CDR3 has 13 residues. The CDR3 is CASSFGGIGEQYF.